One sample yielded the 11 T cell receptor beta chains listed below, sequenced in a study of human T cells and chemical hapten exposure. TCRdb analysed the RACE reads with MiXCR anew, one entry per CDR3 protein. The sample shows around 300,000 distinct CDR3 sequences, about 7.7% of them seen only once. Time point meaning: pre-sensitization, week 0. Treatment given: therapeutic diphenylcyclopropenone sensitization with weekly scalp DPC. The material sequenced was whole blood, taken in connection with sensitization to the hapten diphenylcyclopropenone (DPC). The receptors were sampled from a man between 18 and 29 years old with alopecia areata. Some clones in this sample may be carry-over from other donors' samples.

This clonotype was counted a few times. The CDR3 is CASSQVYRGYGYTF. The CDR3 coding sequence is TGCGCCAGCAGCCAAGTTTACAGGGGGTATGGCTACACCTTC. The chain joins TRBV4-3 to TRBJ1-2; the match to TRBD1 covers 8 bases. This CDR3 is 14 amino acids long. Germline V gene sequence: CDR1 LGHNA, CDR2 YSLEER. V lost 1 base and J lost 5; bases outside the gene matches: 3.

This clonotype was seen repeatedly, ten times or more. This chain's CDR3 is CASSLGDGNNSPLHF. The CDR3 DNA reads TGCGCCAGCAGCTTGGGGGACGGCAATAATTCACCCCTCCACTTT. The chain is built from TRBV5-1 and TRBJ1-6; D might be TRBD1 (5 bases). The germline V gene encodes CDR1 SGHRS and CDR2 YFSETQ. The CDR3 consists of 15 residues. Trimming removed 0 bases from V and 5 bases from J, with 9 bases in between.

This clonotype showed up many times. The chain is built from TRBV28 and TRBJ2-2; possible D gene TRBD1, 5 bases. In germline, CDR1 is MDHEN, CDR2 SYDVKM. CDR3 length equals 15 residues. V lost 1 base, J lost 5 bases, and 11 bases lay in between. The CDR3 is CASSLSGKRTGELFF. CDR3 bases: TGTGCCAGCAGTTTATCAGGGAAACGGACCGGGGAGCTGTTTTTT.

The chain employs TRBV6-2 or TRBV6-3 and TRBJ1-2; D uncertain. Germline V gene sequence: CDR1 MNHEY, CDR2 SVGEGT. The CDR3 runs to 13 residues. Trimming took off 0 bases at V and 3 bases at J, with 5 bases between the two ends. CDR3 sequence reads: CASSYSGDYGYTF. The CDR3 DNA follows: TGTGCCAGCAGTTACTCTGGGGACTATGGCTACACCTTC.

The chain couples TRBV7-8 to TRBJ2-1; TRBD1 agrees at 8 bases. The CDR3 extends over 18 amino acids. Germline V CDR1 and CDR2: SGHVS, FQNEAQ. V was pared by 5 bases and J by 2 bases, with 14 bases of the junction left unmatched. CDR3 amino acids: CASSLSWQGASTYNEQFF. For the CDR3, the DNA is TGTGCCAGCAGCCTTAGTTGGCAGGGGGCAAGCACCTACAATGAGCAGTTCTTC. Variable domain in full (rest from reference TRBV7-8 and TRBJ2-1): GAGVSQSPRYKVAKRGQDVALRCDPISGHVSLFWYQQALGQGPEFLTYFQNEAQLDKSGLPSDRFFAERPEGSVSTLKIQRTQQEDSAVYLCASSLSWQGASTYNEQFFGPGTRLTVL.

This chain connects TRBV5-5 to TRBJ2-5; 9 nucleotides align to TRBD2. The CDR3 has 16 amino acids. Germline-derived CDR1 and CDR2 are SGHKS and YYEKEE (reference sequence). The V segment lost 4 bases and the J segment 7 bases; nucleotides outside the gene matches: 14. The CDR3 region has the DNA TGTGCCAGCAGCCCGGGGGTAGCGGGGGTCATGGTGACCCAGTACTTC. Encoded protein: CASSPGVAGVMVTQYF.

This clonotype has more than one count but fewer than ten. This chain links TRBV6-6 with TRBJ2-7; the match to TRBD1 covers 11 bases. The CDR3 is 13 amino acids. Per the germline V gene, CDR1 is MNHNY and CDR2 is SVGAGI (reference sequence). The V segment lost 4 bases and the J segment 6 bases; nucleotides outside the gene matches: 2. CDR3 region: CASSLGQGGEQYF. In nucleotides, the CDR3 is TGTGCCAGCAGTTTGGGACAGGGGGGCGAGCAGTACTTC.

This clonotype was counted a few times. This chain uses TRBV7-8 with TRBJ1-1; unclear D gene. The length of the CDR3 is 17 residues. Deletions cut 5 bases from V and 1 base from J, with 20 bases between. Germline loops: CDR1 SGHVS, CDR2 FQNEAQ. CDR3 loop: CASSPYLHREENTEAFF. CDR3 in DNA: TGTGCCAGCAGCCCCTATTTACACAGAGAAGAGAACACTGAAGCTTTCTTT.

The chain employs TRBV25-1 and TRBJ1-1; 7 bases line up with TRBD1. Germline V CDR1 and CDR2: MGHDK, SYGVNS. The CDR3 loop spans 16 amino acids. V was clipped by 5 bases and J by 4 bases; unmatched bases: 13. CDR3 in amino acids: CASSPFDRALLTEAFF. As DNA, the CDR3 is TGTGCCAGCAGTCCGTTCGACAGGGCCCTCCTCACTGAAGCTTTCTTT.

The genes are TRBV9 and TRBJ1-1, with D hard to call. The CDR3 sequence is 14 residues long. Trimming cost V 0 bases and J 1 base, with 7 bases left between them. Germline CDR1 SGDLS, CDR2 YYNGEE. The CDR3 is CASSVETENTEAFF. CDR3 DNA: TGTGCCAGCAGCGTAGAAACGGAGAACACTGAAGCTTTCTTT. The whole variable domain, remainder taken from reference TRBV9 and TRBJ1-1, is DSGVTQTPKHLITATGQRVTLRCSPRSGDLSVYWYQQSLDQGLQFLIQYYNGEERAKGNILERFSAQQFPDLHSELNLSSLELGDSALYFCASSVETENTEAFFGQGTRLTVV.

This clonotype was seen more than once but under ten times. V is TRBV18 and J is TRBJ1-5; a possible D gene is TRBD1 (6 bases). Germline-derived CDR1 and CDR2 are KGHSH and LQKENI. The CDR3 consists of 15 residues. Trimming pared 4 bases from V and 2 bases from J, leaving 12 bases between. The CDR3 DNA reads TGTGCCAGCTCACAAGTCTCAGGGGGCAATCAGCCCCAGCATTTT. Protein product: CASSQVSGGNQPQHF.